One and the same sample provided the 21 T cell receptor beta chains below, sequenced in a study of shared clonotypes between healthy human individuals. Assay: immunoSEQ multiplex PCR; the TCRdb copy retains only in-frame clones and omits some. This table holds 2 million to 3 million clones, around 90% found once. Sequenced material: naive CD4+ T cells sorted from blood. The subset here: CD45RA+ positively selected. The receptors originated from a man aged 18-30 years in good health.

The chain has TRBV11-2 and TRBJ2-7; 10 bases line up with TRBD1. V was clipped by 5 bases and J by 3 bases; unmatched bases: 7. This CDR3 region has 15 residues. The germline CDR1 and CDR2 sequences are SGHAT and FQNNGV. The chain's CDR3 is CASSPPGQGIYEQYF. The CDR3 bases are TGTGCCAGCAGCCCCCCGGGACAGGGGATCTACGAGCAGTACTTC. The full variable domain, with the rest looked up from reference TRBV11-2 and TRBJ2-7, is EAGVAQSPRYKIIEKRQSVAFWCNPISGHATLYWYQQILGQGPKLLIQFQNNGVVDDSQLPKDRFSAERLKGVDSTLKIQPAKLEDSAVYLCASSPPGQGIYEQYFGPGTRLTVT.

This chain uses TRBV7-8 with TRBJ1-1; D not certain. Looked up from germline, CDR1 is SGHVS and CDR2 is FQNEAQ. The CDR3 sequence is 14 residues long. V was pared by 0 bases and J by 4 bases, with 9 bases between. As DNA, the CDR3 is TGTGCCAGCAGCTTAGCGGGAACCGCCACTGAAGCTTTCTTT. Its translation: CASSLAGTATEAFF.

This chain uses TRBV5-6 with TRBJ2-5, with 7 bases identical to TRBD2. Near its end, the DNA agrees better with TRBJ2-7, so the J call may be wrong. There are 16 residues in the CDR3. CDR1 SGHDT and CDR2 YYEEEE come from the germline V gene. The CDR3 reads CASSLDGGLSSYEQYF. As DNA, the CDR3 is TGTGCCAGCAGCTTGGATGGGGGACTAAGCTCCTACGAGCAGTACTTC.

CDR3 region: CASSPLGGAHYGQYF. In nucleotides, the CDR3 is TGTGCCAGCAGCCCGCTCGGGGGGGCCCACTATGGGCAGTACTTC. The V gene is TRBV27, the J gene TRBJ2-7; 8 positions match TRBD2. After removal of 6 bases from V and 9 bases from J, the junction contained 16 bases not matched to a gene. The length of the CDR3 is 15 residues. Per the germline V gene, CDR1 is MNHEY and CDR2 is SMNVEV (reference sequence).

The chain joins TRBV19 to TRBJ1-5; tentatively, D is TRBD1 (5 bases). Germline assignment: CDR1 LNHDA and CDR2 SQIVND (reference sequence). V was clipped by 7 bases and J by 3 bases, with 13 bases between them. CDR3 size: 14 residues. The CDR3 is CASTIQGSNQPQHF. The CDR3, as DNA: TGTGCCAGTACAATTCAGGGCTCCAATCAGCCCCAGCATTTT.

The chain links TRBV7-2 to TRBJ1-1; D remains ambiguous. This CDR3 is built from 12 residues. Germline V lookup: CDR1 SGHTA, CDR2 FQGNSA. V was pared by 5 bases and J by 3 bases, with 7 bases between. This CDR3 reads CASSPEYTEAFF. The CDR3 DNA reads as TGTGCCAGCAGCCCAGAATACACTGAAGCTTTCTTT. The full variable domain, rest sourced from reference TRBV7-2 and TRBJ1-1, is GAGVSQSPSNKVTEKGKDVELRCDPISGHTALYWYRQSLGQGLEFLIYFQGNSAPDKSGLPSDRFSAERTGGSVSTLTIQRTQQEDSAVYLCASSPEYTEAFFGQGTRLTVV.

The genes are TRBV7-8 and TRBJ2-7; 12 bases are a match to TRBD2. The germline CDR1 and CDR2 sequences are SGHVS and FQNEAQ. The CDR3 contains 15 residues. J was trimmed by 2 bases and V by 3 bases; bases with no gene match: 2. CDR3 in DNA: TGTGCCAGCAGCTTCCTAGCGGGAGGGACCTACGAGCAGTACTTC. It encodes CASSFLAGGTYEQYF.

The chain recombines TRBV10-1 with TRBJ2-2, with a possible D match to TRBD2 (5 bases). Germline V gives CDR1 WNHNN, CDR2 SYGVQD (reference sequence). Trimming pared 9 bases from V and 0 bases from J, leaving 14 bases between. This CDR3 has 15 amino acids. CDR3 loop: CARRTEPSNTGELFF. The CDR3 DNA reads TGCGCCAGAAGGACTGAACCTTCGAACACCGGGGAGCTGTTTTTT.

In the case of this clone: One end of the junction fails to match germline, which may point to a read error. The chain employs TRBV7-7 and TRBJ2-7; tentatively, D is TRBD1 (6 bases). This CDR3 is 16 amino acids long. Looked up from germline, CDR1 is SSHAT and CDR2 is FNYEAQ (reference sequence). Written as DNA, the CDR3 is TGTGCTAGCAGCTTAAGACCCACAGGGTTGACCTACGAGCAGTACTTC. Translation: CASSLRPTGLTYEQYF.

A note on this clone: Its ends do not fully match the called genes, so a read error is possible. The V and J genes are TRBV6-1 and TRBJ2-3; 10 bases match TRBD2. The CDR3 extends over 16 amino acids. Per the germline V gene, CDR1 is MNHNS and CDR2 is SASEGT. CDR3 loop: CAISETTSGITDTQYF. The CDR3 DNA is TGTGCCATCAGTGAGACTACTAGCGGGATCACAGATACGCAGTATTTT.

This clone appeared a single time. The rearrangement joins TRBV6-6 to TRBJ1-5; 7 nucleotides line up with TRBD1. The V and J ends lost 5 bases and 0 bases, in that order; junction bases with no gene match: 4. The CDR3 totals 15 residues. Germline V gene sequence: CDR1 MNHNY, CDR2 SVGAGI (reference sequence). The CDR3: CASSETGISNQPQHF. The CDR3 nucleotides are TGTGCCAGCAGTGAGACAGGGATTAGCAATCAGCCCCAGCATTTT.

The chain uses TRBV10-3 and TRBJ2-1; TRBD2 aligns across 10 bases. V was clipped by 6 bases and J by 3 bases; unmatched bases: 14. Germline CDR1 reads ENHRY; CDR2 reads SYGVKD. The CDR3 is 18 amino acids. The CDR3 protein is CAISTGGISGRSYNEQFF. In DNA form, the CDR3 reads TGTGCCATCAGCACAGGGGGGATTAGCGGGAGGAGCTACAATGAGCAGTTCTTC.

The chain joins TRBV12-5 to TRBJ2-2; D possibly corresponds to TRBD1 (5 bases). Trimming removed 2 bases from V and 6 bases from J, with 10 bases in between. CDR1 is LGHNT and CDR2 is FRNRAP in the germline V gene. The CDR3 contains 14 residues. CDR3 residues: CASGLTGTSGELFF. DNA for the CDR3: TGTGCTAGTGGTTTGACAGGAACATCCGGGGAGCTGTTTTTT. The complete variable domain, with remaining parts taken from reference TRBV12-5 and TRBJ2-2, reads DARVTQTPRHKVTEMGQEVTMRCQPILGHNTVFWYRQTMMQGLELLAYFRNRAPLDDSGMPKDRFSAEMPDATLATLKIQPSEPRDSAVYFCASGLTGTSGELFFGEGSRLTVL.

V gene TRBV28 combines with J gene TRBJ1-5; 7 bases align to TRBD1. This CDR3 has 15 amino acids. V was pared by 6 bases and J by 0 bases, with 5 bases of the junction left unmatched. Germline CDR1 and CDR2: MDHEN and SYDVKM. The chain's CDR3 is CASRGQSYSNQPQHF. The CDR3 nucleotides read TGTGCCAGCAGGGGACAGTCCTATAGCAATCAGCCCCAGCATTTT.

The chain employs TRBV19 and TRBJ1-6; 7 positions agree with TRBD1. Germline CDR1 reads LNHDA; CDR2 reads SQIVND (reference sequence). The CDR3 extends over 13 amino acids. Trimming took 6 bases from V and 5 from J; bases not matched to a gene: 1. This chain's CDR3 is CASRTGNNSPLHF. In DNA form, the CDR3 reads TGTGCCAGTAGGACAGGGAATAATTCACCCCTCCACTTT.

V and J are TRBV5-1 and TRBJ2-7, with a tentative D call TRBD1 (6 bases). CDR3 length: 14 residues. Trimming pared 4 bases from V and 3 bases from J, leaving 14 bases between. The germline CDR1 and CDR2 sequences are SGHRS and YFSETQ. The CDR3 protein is CASSHEGTIYEQYF. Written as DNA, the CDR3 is TGCGCCAGCAGCCATGAAGGGACAATCTACGAGCAGTACTTC.

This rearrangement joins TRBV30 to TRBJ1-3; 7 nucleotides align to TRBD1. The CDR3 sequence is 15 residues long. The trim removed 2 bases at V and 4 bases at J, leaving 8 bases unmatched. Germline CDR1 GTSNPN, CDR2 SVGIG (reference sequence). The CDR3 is CAWSFTGAGGNTIYF. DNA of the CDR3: TGTGCCTGGAGTTTTACAGGGGCAGGAGGAAACACCATATATTTT.

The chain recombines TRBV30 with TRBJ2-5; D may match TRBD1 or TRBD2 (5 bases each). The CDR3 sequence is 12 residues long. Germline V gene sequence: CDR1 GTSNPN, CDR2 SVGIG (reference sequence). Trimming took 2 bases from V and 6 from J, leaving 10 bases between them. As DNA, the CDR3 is TGTGCCTGGAGTTTTCGGGGCCAGACCCAGTACTTC. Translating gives CAWSFRGQTQYF.

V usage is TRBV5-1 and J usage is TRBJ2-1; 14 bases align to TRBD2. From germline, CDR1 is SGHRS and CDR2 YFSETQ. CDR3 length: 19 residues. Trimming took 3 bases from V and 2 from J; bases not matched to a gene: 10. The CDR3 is CASSSEGLAGVQTYNEQFF. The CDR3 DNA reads TGCGCCAGCAGCTCCGAGGGACTAGCGGGAGTTCAGACCTACAATGAGCAGTTCTTC.

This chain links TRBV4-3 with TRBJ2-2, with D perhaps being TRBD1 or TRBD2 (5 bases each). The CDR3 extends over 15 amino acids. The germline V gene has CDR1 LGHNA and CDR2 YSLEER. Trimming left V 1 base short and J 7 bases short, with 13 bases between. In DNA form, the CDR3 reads TGCGCCAGCAGCCAAGCCGAGGGGTTGGGCGGGGAGCTGTTTTTT. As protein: CASSQAEGLGGELFF.

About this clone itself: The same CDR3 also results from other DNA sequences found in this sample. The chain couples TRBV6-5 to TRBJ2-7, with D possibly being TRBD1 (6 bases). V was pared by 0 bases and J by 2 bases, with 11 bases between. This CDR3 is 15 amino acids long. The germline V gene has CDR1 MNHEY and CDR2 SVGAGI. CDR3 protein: CASSYSRQGTYEQYF. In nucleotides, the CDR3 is TGTGCCAGCAGTTACTCGAGGCAGGGGACCTACGAGCAGTACTTC.